This T cell receptor (beta chain) was sequenced in a study of naive and memory T cell subsets. An equimolar mix of two oligonucleotides served as the beta constant-region primer for TRBC1 and TRBC2. Four rounds of PCR amplified the ligated cDNA using nested alpha and beta constant-region primers plus SP2. The cDNA 3' end received a ligated single-stranded oligonucleotide carrying the SP2 primer and a 12-nucleotide UMI. TCRdb analysed the UMI-ligation and nested PCR reads with MiXCR anew, one entry per CDR3 protein. The sample lists some 110,000 distinct CDR3 sequences, 13% to 15% occurring once. In the case of this clonotype: No antigen is known for it.

Study conclusions and caveats: From naive to CM, EM and EMRA, diversity decreased and Gini increased. A few larger clonotypes appeared in naive repertoires, especially CD8, possibly memory cells re-expressing CD45RA.

CD8 T cells were positively selected from what remained after CD4 positive selection. The ends were cut back, 6 bases at V and 8 bases at J, with 16 bases in the middle. The CDR3 runs 14 residues. Germline CDR1 MNHEY, CDR2 SMNVEV (reference sequence). This receptor was taken from a human donor in good health. The gene calls are TRBV27 and TRBJ1-4; perhaps TRBD1 as D (5 bases). The sample was naive CD8+ T cells from blood. The CDR3 DNA reads as TGTGCCAGCAGGGGGGTTGAGGCATGGGAAAAACTGTTTTTT. Protein: CASRGVEAWEKLFF.